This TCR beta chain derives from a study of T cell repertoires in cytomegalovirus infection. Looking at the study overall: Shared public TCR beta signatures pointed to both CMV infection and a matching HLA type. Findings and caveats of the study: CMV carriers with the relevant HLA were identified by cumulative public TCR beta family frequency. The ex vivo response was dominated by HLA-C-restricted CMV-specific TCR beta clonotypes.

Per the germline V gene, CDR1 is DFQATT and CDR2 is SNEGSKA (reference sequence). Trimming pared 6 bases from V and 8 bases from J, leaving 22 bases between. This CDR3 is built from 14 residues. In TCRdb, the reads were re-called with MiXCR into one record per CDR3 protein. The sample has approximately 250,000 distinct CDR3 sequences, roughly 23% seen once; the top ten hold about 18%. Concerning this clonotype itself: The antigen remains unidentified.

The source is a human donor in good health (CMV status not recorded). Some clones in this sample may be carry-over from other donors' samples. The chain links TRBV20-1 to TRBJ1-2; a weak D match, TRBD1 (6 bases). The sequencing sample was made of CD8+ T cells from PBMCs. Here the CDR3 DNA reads TGCAGTGCCAAGGCTGCCGGGGGGCCGGGAGGCTACACCTTC. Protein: CSAKAAGGPGGYTF.